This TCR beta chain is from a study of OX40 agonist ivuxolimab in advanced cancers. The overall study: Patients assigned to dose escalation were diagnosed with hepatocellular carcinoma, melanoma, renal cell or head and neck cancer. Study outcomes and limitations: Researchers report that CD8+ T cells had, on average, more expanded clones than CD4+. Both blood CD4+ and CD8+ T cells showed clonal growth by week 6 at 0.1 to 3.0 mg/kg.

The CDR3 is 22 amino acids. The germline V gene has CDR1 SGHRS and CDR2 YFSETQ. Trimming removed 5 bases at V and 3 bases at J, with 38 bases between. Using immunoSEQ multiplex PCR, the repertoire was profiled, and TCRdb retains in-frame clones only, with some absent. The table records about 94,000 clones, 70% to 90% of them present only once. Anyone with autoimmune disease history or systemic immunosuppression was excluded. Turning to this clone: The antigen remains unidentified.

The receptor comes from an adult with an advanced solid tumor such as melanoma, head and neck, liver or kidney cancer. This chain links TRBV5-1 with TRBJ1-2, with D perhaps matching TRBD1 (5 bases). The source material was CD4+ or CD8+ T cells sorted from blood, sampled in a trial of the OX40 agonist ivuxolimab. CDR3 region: CASRPARGEHKVGEPLDYGYTF. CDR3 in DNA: TGCGCCAGCAGACCCGCACGGGGGGAACACAAGGTCGGGGAACCACTAGACTATGGCTACACCTTC.